This TCR beta chain was recovered during a study of identical twins. Study results and caveats: Without tracking the same donors, conclusions rested on cross-sectional statistical analysis. For cord blood, abundant beta clonotypes had fewer insertions, unlike memory repertoires, which showed none.

CDR3 length equals 16 residues. V lost 8 bases and J lost 2; bases outside the gene matches: 11. The germline V gene encodes CDR1 MNHNS and CDR2 SASEGT. A note on this clonotype: What it binds is not known. The CDR3 carries no conserved terminal phenylalanine or tryptophan, so it likely arises from a read error.

Unique molecular identifiers were present on the cDNA, which also gained a universal primer site by template switching. TCRdb re-called the 5' RACE reads with MiXCR, one entry per CDR3 protein. The data show approximately 590,000 distinct CDR3 sequences, approximately 10% seen once. These same records also appear under a second study, on yellow fever vaccine responses in identical twins.

Sequencing was done on a sample of PBMCs. The chain recombines TRBV6-1 with TRBJ2-3, with TRBD1 matching over 9 bases. The sequence derives from a woman aged 18-29 years in good health. CDR3: CASAGTGRSPTDTQYS. The CDR3 DNA is TGTGCCAGCGCTGGGACAGGGCGGAGCCCCACAGATACGCAGTATTCT.